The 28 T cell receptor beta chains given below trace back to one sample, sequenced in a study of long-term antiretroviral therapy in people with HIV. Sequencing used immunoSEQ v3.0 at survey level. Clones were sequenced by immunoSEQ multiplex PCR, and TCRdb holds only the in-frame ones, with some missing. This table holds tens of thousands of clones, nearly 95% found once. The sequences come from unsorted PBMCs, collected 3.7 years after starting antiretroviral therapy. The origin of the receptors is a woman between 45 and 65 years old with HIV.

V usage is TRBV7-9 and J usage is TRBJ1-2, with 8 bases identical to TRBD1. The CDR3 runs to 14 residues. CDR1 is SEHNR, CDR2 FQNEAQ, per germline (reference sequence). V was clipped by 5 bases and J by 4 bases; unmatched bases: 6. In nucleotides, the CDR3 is TGTGCCAGCAGCCCCCGGACAGGGAGCTATGGCTACACCTTC. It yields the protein CASSPRTGSYGYTF.

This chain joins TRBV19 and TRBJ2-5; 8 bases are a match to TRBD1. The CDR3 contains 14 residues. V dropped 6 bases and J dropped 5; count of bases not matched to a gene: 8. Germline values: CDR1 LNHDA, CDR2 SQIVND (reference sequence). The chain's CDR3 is CASSQRQGRETQYF. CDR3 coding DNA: TGTGCCAGTAGCCAAAGACAGGGGAGGGAGACCCAGTACTTC. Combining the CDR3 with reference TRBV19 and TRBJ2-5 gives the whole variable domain DGGITQSPKYLFRKEGQNVTLSCEQNLNHDAMYWYRQDPGQGLRLIYYSQIVNDFQKGDIAEGYSVSREKKESFPLTVTSAQKNPTAFYLCASSQRQGRETQYFGPGTRLLVL.

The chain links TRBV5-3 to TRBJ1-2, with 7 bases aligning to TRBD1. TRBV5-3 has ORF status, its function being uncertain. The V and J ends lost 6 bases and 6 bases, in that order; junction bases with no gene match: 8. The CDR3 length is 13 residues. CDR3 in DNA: TGTGCCAGAATCGGGGACAGATCGGATGGCTACACCTTC. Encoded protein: CARIGDRSDGYTF.

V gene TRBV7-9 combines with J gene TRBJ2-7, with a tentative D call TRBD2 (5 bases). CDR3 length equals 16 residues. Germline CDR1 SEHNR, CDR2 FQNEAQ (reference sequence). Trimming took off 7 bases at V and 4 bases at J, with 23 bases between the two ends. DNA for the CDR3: TGTGCCAGCATCCCCCTAACCGACTACCAACCGTACGAGCAGTACTTC. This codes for CASIPLTDYQPYEQYF.

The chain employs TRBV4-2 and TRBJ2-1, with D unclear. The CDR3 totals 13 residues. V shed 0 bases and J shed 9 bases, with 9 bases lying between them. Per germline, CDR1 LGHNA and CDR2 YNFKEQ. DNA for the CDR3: TGTGCCAGCAGCCAAGATAGGATTAGTGAGCAGTTCTTC. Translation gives CASSQDRISEQFF.

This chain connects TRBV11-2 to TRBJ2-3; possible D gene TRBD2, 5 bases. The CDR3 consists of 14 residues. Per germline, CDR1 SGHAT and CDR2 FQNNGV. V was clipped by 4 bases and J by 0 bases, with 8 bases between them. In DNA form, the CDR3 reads TGTGCCAGCAGCTCGGGGAGAAGCACAGATACGCAGTATTTT. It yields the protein CASSSGRSTDTQYF.

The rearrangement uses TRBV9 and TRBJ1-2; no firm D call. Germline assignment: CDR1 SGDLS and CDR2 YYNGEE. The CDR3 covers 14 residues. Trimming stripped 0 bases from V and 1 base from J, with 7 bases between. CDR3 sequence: CASSVGASNYGYTF. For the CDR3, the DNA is TGTGCCAGCAGCGTAGGTGCCAGTAACTATGGCTACACCTTC.

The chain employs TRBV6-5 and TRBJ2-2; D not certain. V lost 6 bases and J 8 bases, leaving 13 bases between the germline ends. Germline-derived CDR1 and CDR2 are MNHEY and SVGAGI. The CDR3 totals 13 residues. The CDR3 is CASSSTEYGELFF. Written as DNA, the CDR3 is TGTGCCAGCAGCTCTACAGAGTATGGGGAGCTGTTTTTT.

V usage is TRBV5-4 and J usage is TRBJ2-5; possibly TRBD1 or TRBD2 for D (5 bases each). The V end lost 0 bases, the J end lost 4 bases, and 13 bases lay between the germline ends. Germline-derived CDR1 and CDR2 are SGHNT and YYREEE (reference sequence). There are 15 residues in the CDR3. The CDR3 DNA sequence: TGTGCCAGCAGCTTGGCAGGGCCCGGGGCAGAGACCCAGTACTTC. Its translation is CASSLAGPGAETQYF.

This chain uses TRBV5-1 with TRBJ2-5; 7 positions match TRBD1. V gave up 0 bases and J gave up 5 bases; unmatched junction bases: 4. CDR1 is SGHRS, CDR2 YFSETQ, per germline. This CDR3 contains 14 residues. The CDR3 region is CASSLGGGYETQYF. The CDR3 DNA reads TGCGCCAGCAGCTTGGGAGGGGGCTATGAGACCCAGTACTTC.

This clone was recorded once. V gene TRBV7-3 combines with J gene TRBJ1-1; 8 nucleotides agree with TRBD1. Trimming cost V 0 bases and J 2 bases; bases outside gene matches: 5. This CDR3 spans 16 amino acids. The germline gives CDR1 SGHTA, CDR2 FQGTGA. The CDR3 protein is CASSLTGGTGNTEAFF. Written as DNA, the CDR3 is TGTGCCAGCAGCTTAACCGGCGGGACAGGCAACACTGAAGCTTTCTTT.

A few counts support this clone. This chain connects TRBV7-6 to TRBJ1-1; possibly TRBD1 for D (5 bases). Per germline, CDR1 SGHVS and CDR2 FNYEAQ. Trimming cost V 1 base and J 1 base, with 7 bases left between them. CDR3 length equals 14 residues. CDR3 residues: CASSLGQPNTEAFF. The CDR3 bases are TGTGCCAGCAGCTTAGGACAGCCGAACACTGAAGCTTTCTTT.

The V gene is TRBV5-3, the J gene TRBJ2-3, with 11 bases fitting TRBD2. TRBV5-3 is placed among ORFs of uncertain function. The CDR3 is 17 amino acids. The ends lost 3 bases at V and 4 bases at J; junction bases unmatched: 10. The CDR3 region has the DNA TGTGCCAGAAGCTGCCCCTCTAGCGGGGGGAGGGCAGATACGCAGTATTTT. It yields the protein CARSCPSSGGRADTQYF.

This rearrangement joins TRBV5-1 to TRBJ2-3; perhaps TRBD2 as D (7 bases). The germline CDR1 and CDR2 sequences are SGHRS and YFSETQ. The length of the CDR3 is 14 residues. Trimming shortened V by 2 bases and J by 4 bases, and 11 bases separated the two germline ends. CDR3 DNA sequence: TGCGCCAGCAGCTTCGAGGGGGGGGCAGATACGCAGTATTTT. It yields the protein CASSFEGGADTQYF.

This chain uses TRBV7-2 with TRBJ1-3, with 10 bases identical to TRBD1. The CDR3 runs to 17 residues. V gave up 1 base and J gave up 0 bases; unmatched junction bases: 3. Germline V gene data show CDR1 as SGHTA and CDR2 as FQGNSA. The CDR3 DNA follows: TGTGCCAGCAGCTTAGGGGGACAGGGGAGCTCTGGAAACACCATATATTTT. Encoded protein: CASSLGGQGSSGNTIYF.

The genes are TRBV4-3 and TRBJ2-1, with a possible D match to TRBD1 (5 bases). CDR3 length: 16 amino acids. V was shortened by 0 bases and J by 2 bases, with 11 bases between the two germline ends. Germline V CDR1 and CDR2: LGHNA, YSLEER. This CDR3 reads CASSQDGAGPYNEQFF. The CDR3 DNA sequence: TGCGCCAGCAGCCAAGACGGAGCAGGGCCCTACAATGAGCAGTTCTTC.

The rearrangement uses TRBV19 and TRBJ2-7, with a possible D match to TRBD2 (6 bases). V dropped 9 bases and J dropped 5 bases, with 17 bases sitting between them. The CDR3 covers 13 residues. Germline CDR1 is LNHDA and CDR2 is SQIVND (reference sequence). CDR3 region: CASRRGRSDEQYF. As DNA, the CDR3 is TGTGCCAGCAGGAGGGGTCGTAGCGACGAGCAGTACTTC.

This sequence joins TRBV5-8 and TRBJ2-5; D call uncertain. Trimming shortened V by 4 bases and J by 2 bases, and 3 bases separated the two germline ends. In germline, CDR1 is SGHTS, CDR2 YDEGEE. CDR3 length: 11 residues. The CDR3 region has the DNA TGTGCCAGCAGCCTGCAAGAGACCCAGTACTTC. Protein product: CASSLQETQYF.

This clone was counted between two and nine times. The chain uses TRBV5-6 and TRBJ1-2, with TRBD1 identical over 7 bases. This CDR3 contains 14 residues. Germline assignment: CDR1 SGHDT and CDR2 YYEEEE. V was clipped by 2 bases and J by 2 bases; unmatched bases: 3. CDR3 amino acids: CASSFQGGNYGYTF. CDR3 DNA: TGTGCCAGCAGCTTCCAGGGGGGGAACTATGGCTACACCTTC.

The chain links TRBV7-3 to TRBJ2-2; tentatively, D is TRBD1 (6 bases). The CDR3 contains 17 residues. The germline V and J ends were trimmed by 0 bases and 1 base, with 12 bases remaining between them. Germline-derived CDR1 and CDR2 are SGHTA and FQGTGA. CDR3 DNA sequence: TGTGCCAGCAGCTTAACAGGGGGACCAGGGAACACCGGGGAGCTGTTTTTT. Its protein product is CASSLTGGPGNTGELFF.

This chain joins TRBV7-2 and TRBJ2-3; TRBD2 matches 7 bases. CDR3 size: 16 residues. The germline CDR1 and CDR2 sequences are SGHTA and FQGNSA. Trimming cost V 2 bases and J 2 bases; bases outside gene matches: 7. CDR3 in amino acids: CASSLSLADNTDTQYF. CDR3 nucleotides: TGTGCCAGCAGCTTATCTCTAGCGGATAACACAGATACGCAGTATTTT.

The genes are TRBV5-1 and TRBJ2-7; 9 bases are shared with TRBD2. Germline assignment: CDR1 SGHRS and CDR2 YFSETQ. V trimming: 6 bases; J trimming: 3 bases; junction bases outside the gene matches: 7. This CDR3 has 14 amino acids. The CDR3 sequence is CASNSYSGGYEQYF. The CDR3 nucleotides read TGCGCCAGCAATTCGTATAGCGGGGGCTACGAGCAGTACTTC.

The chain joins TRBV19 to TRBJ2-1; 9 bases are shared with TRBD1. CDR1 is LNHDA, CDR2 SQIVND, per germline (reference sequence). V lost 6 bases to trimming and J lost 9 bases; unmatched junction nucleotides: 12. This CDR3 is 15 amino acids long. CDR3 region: CASRGRTGDGGEQFF. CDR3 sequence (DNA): TGTGCCAGTAGAGGCAGGACAGGGGATGGGGGTGAGCAGTTCTTC. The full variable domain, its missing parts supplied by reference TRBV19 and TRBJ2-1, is DGGITQSPKYLFRKEGQNVTLSCEQNLNHDAMYWYRQDPGQGLRLIYYSQIVNDFQKGDIAEGYSVSREKKESFPLTVTSAQKNPTAFYLCASRGRTGDGGEQFFGPGTRLTVL.

CDR3 sequence reads: CASSARDYSETQYF. The CDR3, as DNA: TGTGCCAGCAGCGCCAGGGACTATTCAGAGACCCAGTACTTC. The chain combines TRBV9 with TRBJ2-5, with 7 bases fitting TRBD2. Germline loops: CDR1 SGDLS, CDR2 YYNGEE. Trimming removed 3 bases from V and 4 bases from J; junction bases left unmatched: 6. The CDR3 consists of 14 residues.

CDR3 amino acids: CASRGVPDYNEQFF. CDR3 coding DNA: TGCGCCAGCAGAGGGGTCCCGGATTACAATGAGCAGTTCTTC. The chain is built from TRBV5-1 and TRBJ2-1; D is perhaps TRBD1 (5 bases). The germline V gene encodes CDR1 SGHRS and CDR2 YFSETQ. The CDR3 length is 14 residues. Trimming took off 5 bases at V and 4 bases at J, with 13 bases between the two ends. Complete variable domain (other parts from reference TRBV5-1 and TRBJ2-1): KAGVTQTPRYLIKTRGQQVTLSCSPISGHRSVSWYQQTPGQGLQFLFEYFSETQRNKGNFPGRFSGRQFSNSRSEMNVSTLELGDSALYLCASRGVPDYNEQFFGPGTRLTVL.

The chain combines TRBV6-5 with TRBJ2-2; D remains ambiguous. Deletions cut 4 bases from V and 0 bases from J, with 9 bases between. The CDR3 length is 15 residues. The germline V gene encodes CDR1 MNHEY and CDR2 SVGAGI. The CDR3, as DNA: TGTGCCAGCAGTTCCGGCTTCGCGAACACCGGGGAGCTGTTTTTT. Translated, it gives CASSSGFANTGELFF.

The CDR3 DNA reads as TGCAGCGTTGACCGGGGGTACGAGCAGTACTTC. This translates into CSVDRGYEQYF. The rearrangement links TRBV29-1 to TRBJ2-7; a weak D match, TRBD2 (6 bases). The CDR3 spans 11 residues. V was shortened by 3 bases and J by 4 bases, with 7 bases between the two germline ends. The germline CDR1 and CDR2 sequences are SQVTM and ANQGSEA.

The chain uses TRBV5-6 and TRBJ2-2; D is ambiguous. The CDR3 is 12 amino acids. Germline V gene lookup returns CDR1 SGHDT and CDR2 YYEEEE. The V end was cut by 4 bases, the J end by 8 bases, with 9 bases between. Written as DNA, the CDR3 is TGTGCCAGCAGCCCGGTTGTAGGGGAGCTGTTTTTT. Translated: CASSPVVGELFF.